This T cell receptor beta chain was sequenced during a study of T-cell reconstitution after alpha-beta-depleted transplantation in children. Study-level findings and limits: Reports say that about two months after transplant, the alpha-beta T cells came out of several hundred graft clones that had expanded.

The length of the CDR3 is 18 residues. Germline CDR1 reads SGHKS; CDR2 reads YYEKEE (reference sequence). The V and J ends lost 3 bases and 1 base respectively, with 20 bases between them. Of note for this clonotype: No antigen is known for it.

Unique molecular identifiers were incorporated during preparation of the TCRbeta library. TCRdb re-called the PCR reads with MiXCR, one entry per CDR3 protein. The sample has about a million distinct CDR3 sequences, less than 30% seen once; the top ten hold about 28%. This receptor was taken from a boy under two years old who had a stem cell transplant for SCID, so the T cells may come from the graft donor. The rearrangement joins TRBV5-5 to TRBJ2-1; perhaps D is TRBD1 or TRBD2 (5 bases each). Source: PBMCs, mostly from graft donor cells, taken 360 days after TCRalphabeta/CD19-depleted stem cell transplant. The DNA for the CDR3 is TGTGCCAGCAGCTGGGGCCAGATAGGACGGGGATCCTACAATGAGCAGTTCTTC. Residues: CASSWGQIGRGSYNEQFF.